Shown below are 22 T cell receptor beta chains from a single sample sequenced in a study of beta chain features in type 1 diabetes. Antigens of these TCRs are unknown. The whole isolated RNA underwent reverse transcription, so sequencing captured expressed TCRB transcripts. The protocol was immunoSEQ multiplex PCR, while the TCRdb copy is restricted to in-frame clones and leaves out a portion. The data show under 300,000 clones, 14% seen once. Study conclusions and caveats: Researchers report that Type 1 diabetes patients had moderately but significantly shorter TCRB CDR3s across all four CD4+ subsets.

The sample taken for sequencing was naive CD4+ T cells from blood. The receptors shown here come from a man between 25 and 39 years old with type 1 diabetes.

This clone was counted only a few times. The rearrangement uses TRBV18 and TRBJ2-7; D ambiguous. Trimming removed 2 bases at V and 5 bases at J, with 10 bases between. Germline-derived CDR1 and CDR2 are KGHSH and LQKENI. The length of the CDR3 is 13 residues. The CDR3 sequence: CASSPNVADEQYF. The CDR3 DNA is TGTGCCAGCTCACCAAACGTGGCGGACGAGCAGTACTTC.

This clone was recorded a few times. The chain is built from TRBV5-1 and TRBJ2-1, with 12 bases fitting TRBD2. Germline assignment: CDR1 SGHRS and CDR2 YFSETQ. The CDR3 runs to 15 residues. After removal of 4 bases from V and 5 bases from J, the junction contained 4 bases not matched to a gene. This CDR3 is CASSSRTSGDNEQFF. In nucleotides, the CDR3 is TGCGCCAGCAGCAGCCGGACTAGCGGGGACAATGAGCAGTTCTTC. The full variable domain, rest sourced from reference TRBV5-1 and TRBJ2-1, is KAGVTQTPRYLIKTRGQQVTLSCSPISGHRSVSWYQQTPGQGLQFLFEYFSETQRNKGNFPGRFSGRQFSNSRSEMNVSTLELGDSALYLCASSSRTSGDNEQFFGPGTRLTVL.

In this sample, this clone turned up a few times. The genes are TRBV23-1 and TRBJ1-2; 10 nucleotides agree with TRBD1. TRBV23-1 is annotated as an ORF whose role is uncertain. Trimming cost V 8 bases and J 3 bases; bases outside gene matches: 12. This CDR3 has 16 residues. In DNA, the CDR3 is TGCGCCAGCTATGGGACAGGGGACCCCAACGACTATGGCTACACCTTC. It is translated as CASYGTGDPNDYGYTF.

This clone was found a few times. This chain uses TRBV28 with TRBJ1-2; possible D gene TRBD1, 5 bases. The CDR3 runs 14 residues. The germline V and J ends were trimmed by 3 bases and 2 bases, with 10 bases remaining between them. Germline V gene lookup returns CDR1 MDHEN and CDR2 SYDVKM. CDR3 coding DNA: TGTGCCAGCAGTTTCTCGGGGGAGAACTATGGCTACACCTTC. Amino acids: CASSFSGENYGYTF.

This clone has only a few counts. In nucleotides, the CDR3 is TGCAGCGACACAGATAACTATGGCTACACCTTC. Translating gives CSDTDNYGYTF. This chain links TRBV29-1 with TRBJ1-2; no reliable D call. The V gene's germline CDR1 is SQVTM and CDR2 ANQGSEA. The length of the CDR3 is 11 residues. Trimming pared 7 bases from V and 1 base from J, leaving 7 bases between.

CDR3: CSVEWGGVYGYTF. The CDR3 DNA reads as TGCAGCGTTGAATGGGGGGGAGTCTATGGCTACACCTTC. The chain links TRBV29-1 to TRBJ1-2; TRBD1 might be the D (5 bases). Trimming removed 2 bases at V and 4 bases at J, with 11 bases between. This CDR3 comprises 13 residues. Germline CDR1 is SQVTM and CDR2 is ANQGSEA. The full variable domain, with the rest looked up from reference TRBV29-1 and TRBJ1-2, is SAVISQKPSRDICQRGTSLTIQCQVDSQVTMMFWYRQQPGQSLTLIATANQGSEATYESGFVIDKFPISRPNLTFSTLTVSNMSPEDSSIYLCSVEWGGVYGYTFGSGTRLTVV.

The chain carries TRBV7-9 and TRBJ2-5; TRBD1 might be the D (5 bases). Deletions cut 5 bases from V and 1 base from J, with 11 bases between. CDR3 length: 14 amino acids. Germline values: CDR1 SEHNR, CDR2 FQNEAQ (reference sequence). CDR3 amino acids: CASSLKGPQETQYF. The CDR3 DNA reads TGTGCCAGCAGCCTGAAGGGGCCCCAAGAGACCCAGTACTTC.

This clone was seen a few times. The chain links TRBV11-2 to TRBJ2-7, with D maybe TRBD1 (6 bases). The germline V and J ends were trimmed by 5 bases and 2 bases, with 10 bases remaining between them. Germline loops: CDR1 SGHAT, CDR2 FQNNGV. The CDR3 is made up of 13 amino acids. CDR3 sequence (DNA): TGTGCCAGCAGCCAGGACAGCACCTACGAGCAGTACTTC. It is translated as CASSQDSTYEQYF.

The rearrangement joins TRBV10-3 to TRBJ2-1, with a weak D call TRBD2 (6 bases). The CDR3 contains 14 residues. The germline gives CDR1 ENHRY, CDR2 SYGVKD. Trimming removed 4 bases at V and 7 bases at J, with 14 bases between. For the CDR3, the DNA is TGTGCCATCAGTGGACCCACGGGGAGGAATGAGCAGTTCTTC. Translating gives CAISGPTGRNEQFF.

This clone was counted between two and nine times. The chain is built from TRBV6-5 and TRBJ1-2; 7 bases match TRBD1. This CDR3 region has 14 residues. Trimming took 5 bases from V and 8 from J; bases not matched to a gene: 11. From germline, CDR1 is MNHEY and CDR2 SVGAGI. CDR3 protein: CASSRTGEVSGYTF. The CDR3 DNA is TGTGCCAGCAGTCGTACAGGGGAGGTGAGCGGCTACACCTTC.

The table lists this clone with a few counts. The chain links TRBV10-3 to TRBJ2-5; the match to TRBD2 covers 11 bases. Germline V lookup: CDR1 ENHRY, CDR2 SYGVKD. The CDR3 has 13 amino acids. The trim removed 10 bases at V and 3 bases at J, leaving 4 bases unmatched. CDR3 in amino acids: CATQLAGEETQYF. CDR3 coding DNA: TGTGCCACCCAACTAGCGGGGGAAGAGACCCAGTACTTC.

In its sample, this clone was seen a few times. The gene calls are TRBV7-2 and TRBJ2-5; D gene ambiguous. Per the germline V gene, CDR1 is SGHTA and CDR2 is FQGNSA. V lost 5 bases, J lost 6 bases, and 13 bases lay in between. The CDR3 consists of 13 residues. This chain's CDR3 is CASSPRLEQTQYF. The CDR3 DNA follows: TGTGCCAGCAGCCCCAGACTGGAACAGACCCAGTACTTC.

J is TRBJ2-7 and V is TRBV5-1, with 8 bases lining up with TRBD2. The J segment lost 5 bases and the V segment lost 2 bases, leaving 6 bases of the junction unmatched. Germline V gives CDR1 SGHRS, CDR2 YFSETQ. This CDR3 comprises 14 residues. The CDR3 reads CASSLERELDEQYF. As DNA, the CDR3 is TGCGCCAGCAGCTTAGAGCGGGAGTTGGACGAGCAGTACTTC.

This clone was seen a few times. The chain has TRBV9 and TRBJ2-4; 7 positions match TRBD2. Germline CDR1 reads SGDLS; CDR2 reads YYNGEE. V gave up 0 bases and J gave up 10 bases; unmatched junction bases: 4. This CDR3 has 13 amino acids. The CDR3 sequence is CASSVVDSGIQYF. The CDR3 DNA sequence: TGTGCCAGCAGCGTAGTGGATAGCGGGATTCAGTACTTC.

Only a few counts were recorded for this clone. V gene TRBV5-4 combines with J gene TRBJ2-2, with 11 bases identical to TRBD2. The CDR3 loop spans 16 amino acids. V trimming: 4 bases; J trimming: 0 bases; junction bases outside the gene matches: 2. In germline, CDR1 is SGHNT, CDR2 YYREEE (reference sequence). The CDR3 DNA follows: TGTGCCAGCAGCATAGCGGGGGGGCCGAACACCGGGGAGCTGTTTTTT. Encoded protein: CASSIAGGPNTGELFF. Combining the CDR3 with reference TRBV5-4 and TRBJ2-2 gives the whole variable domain ETGVTQSPTHLIKTRGQQVTLRCSSQSGHNTVSWYQQALGQGPQFIFQYYREEENGRGNFPPRFSGLQFPNYSSELNVNALELDDSALYLCASSIAGGPNTGELFFGEGSRLTVL.

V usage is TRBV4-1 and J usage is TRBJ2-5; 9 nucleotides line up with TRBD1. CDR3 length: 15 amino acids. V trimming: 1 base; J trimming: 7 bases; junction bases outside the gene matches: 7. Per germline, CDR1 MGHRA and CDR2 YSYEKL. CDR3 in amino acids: CASSQGGTGSWTQYF. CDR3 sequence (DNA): TGCGCCAGCAGCCAAGGGGGGACAGGGTCATGGACCCAGTACTTC.

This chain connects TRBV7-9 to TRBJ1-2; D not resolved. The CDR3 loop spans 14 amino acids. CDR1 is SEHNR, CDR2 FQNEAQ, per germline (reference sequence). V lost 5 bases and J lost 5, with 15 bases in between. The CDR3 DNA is TGTGCCAGCAGCCGAACGGAGGGCGTATATGGCTACACCTTC. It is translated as CASSRTEGVYGYTF.

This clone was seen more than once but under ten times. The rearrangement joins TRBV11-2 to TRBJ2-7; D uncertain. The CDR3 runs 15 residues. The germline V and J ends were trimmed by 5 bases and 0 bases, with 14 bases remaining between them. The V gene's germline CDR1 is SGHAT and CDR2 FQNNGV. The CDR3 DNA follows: TGTGCCAGCAGCCGCCTGGGTTGGAGCTCCTACGAGCAGTACTTC. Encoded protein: CASSRLGWSSYEQYF.

CDR3 sequence: CASSDLGQGADTQYF. The CDR3 DNA is TGCGCCAGCAGTGACTTGGGACAGGGCGCAGATACGCAGTATTTT. The chain recombines TRBV10-1 with TRBJ2-3, with TRBD1 matching over 9 bases. Germline V lookup: CDR1 WNHNN, CDR2 SYGVQD (reference sequence). The CDR3 sequence is 15 residues long. Unmatched junction bases numbered 5, after V lost 3 bases and J lost 4 bases.

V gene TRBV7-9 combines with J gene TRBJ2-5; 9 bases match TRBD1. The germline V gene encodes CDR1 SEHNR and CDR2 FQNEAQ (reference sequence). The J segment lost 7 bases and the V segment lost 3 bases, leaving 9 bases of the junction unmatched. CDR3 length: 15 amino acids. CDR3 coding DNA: TGTGCCAGCAGCTTGACAGGGGGTGGCCTGGGGACCCAGTACTTC. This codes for CASSLTGGGLGTQYF. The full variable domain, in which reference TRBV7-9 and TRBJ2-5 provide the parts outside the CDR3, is DTGVSQNPRHKITKRGQNVTFRCDPISEHNRLYWYRQTLGQGPEFLTYFQNEAQLEKSRLLSDRFSAERPKGSFSTLEIQRTEQGDSAMYLCASSLTGGGLGTQYFGPGTRLLVL.

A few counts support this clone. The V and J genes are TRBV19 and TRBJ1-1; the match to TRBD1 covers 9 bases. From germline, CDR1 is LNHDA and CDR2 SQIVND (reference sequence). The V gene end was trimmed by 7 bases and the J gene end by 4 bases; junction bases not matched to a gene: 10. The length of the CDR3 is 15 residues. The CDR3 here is CASKTQGAIGTEAFF. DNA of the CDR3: TGTGCCAGTAAAACACAGGGGGCGATCGGCACTGAAGCTTTCTTT.

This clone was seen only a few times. This chain's CDR3 is CAWSEDSFYGYTF. CDR3 in DNA: TGTGCCTGGAGCGAGGACAGCTTCTATGGCTACACCTTC. The chain combines TRBV30 with TRBJ1-2; D perhaps matches TRBD1 (6 bases). The ends were cut back, 3 bases at V and 4 bases at J, with 12 bases in the middle. The CDR3 spans 13 residues. CDR1 is GTSNPN and CDR2 is SVGIG in the germline V gene (reference sequence).